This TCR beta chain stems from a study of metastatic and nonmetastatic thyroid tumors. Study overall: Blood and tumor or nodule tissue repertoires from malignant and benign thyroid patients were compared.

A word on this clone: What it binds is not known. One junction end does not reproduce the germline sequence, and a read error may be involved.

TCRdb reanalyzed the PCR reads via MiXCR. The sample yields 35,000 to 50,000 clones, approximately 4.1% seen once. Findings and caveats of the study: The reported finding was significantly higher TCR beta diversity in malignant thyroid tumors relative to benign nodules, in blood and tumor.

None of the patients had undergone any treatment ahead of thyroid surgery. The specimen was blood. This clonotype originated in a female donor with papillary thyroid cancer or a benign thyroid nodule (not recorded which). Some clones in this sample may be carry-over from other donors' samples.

The CDR3 DNA follows: TGTTCCAGCAGTGTCGGTAGAGGAAACACCATATATTTT. Translation gives CSSSVGRGNTIYF. The J gene is TRBJ1-3, the V gene TRBV6-2 or TRBV6-3; D uncertain. Per germline, CDR1 MNHEY and CDR2 SVGEGT. This CDR3 region has 13 residues.